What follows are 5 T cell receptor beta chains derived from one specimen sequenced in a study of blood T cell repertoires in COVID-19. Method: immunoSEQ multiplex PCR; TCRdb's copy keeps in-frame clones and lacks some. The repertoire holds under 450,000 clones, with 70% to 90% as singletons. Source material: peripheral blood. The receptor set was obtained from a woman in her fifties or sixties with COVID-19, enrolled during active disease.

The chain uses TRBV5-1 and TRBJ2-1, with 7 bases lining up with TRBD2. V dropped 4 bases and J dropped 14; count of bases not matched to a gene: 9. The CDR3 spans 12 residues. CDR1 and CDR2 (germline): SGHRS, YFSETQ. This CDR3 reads CASSGEGGWKFF. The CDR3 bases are TGCGCCAGCAGCGGTGAGGGAGGGTGGAAGTTCTTC.

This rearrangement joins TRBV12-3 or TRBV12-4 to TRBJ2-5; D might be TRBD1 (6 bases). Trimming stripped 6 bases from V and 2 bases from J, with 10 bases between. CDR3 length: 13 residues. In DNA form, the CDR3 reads TGTGCCAGCAGCTCGGACAGACAAGAGACCCAGTACTTC. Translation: CASSSDRQETQYF.

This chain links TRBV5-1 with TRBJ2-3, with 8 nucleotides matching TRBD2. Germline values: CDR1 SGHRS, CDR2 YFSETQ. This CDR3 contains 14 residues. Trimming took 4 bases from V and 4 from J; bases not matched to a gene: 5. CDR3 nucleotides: TGCGCCAGCAGCCGGACGGGGGGGCCAGATACGCAGTATTTT. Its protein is CASSRTGGPDTQYF.

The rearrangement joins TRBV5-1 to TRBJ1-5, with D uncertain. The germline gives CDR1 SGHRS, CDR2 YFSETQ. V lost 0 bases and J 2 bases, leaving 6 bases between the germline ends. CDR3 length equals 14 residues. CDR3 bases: TGCGCCAGCAGCTTGGCCCCGGGCAATCAGCCCCAGCATTTT. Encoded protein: CASSLAPGNQPQHF.

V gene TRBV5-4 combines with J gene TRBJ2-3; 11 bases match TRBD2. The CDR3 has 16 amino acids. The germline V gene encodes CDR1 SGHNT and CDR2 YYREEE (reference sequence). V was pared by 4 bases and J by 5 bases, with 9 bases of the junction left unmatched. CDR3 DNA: TGTGCCAGCAGCACCGCTACTAGCGGGGGTAGAGATACGCAGTATTTT. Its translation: CASSTATSGGRDTQYF.